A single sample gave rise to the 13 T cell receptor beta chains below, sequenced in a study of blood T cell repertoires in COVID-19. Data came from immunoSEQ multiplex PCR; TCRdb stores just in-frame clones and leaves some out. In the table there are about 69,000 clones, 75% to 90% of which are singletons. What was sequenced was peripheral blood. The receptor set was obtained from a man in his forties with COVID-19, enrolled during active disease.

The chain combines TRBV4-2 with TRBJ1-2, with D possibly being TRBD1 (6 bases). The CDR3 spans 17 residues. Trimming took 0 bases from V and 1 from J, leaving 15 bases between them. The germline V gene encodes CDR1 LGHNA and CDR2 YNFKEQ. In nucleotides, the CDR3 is TGTGCCAGCAGCCAAGAAGTCGGCAGGGGTCGTAACTATGGCTACACCTTC. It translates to CASSQEVGRGRNYGYTF.

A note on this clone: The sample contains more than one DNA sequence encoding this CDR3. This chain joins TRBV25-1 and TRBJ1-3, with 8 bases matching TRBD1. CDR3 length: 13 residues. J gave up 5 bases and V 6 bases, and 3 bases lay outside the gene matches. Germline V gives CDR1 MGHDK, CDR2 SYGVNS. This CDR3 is CASRRQGRNTIYF. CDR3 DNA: TGTGCCAGCAGAAGACAGGGGAGAAACACCATATATTTT. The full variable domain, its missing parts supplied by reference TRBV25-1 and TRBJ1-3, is EADIYQTPRYLVIGTGKKITLECSQTMGHDKMYWYQQDPGMELHLIHYSYGVNSTEKGDLSSESTVSRIRTEHFPLTLESARPSHTSQYLCASRRQGRNTIYFGEGSWLTVV.

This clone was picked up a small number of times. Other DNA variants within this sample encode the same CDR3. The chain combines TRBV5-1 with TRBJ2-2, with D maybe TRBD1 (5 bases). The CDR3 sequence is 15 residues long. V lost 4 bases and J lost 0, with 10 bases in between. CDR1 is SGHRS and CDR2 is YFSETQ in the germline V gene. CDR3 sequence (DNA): TGCGCCAGCAGCGCCGCGACAGCGAACACCGGGGAGCTGTTTTTT. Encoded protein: CASSAATANTGELFF.

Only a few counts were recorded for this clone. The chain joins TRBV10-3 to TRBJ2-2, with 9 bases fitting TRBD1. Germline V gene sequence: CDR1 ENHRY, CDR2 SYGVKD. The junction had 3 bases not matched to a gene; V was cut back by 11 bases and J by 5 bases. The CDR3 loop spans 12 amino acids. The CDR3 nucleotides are TGTGCCTTGGGACAGGGTACCGGGGAGCTGTTTTTT. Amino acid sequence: CALGQGTGELFF.

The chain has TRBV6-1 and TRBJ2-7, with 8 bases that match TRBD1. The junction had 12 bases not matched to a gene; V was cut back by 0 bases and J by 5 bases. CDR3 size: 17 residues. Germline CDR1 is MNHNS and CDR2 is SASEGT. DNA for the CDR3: TGTGCCAGCAGTGAAGCTCCGGGTTCGGACAGGGTCCACGAGCAGTACTTC. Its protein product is CASSEAPGSDRVHEQYF.

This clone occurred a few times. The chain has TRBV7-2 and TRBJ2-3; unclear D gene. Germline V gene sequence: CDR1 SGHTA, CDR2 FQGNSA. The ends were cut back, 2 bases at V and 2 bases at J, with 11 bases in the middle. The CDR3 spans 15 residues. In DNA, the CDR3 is TGTGCCAGCAGCTTAAATTCCCCATCCACAGATACGCAGTATTTT. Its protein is CASSLNSPSTDTQYF.

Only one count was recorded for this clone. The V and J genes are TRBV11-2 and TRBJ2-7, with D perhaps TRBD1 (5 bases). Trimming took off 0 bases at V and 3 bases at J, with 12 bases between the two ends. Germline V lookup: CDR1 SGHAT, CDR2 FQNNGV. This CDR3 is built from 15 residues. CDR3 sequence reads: CASSLERQTIYEQYF. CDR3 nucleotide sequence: TGTGCCAGCAGCTTAGAGCGACAGACAATCTACGAGCAGTACTTC.

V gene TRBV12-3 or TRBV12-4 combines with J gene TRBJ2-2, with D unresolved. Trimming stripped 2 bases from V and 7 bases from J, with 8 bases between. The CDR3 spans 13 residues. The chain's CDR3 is CASSLNRDGELFF. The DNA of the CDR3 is TGTGCCAGCAGTTTAAATCGCGACGGGGAGCTGTTTTTT.

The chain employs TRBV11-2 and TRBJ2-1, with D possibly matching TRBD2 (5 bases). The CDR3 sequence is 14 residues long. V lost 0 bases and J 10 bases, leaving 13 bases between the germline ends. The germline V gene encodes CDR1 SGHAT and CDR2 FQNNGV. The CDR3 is CASSLDTLLAEQFF. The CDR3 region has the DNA TGTGCCAGCAGCTTAGATACCCTCCTAGCCGAGCAGTTCTTC.

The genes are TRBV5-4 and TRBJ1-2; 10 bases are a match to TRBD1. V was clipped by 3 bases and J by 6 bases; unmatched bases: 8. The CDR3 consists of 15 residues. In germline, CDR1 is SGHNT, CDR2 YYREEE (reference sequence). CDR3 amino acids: CASSSPGQGFHGYTF. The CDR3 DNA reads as TGTGCCAGCAGCTCACCGGGACAGGGGTTTCATGGCTACACCTTC.

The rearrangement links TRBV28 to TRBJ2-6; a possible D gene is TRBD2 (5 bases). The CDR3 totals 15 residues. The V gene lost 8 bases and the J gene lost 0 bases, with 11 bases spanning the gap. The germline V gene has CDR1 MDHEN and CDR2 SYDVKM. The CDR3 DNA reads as TGTGCCAGCCTTAGGGAGAACTCTGGGGCCAACGTCCTGACTTTC. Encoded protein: CASLRENSGANVLTF.

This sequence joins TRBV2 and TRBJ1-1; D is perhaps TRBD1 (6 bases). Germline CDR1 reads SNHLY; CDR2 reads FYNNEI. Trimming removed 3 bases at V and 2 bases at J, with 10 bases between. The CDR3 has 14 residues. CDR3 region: CASSDPDSNTEAFF. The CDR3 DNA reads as TGTGCCAGCAGTGACCCGGACAGTAACACTGAAGCTTTCTTT.

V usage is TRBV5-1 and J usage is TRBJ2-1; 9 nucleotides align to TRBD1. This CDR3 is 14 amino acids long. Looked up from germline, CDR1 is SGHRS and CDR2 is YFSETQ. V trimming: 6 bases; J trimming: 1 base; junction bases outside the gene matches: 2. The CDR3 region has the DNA TGCGCCAGCACCGGGACAGGGTCCTACAATGAGCAGTTCTTC. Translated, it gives CASTGTGSYNEQFF. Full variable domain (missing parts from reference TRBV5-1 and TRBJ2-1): KAGVTQTPRYLIKTRGQQVTLSCSPISGHRSVSWYQQTPGQGLQFLFEYFSETQRNKGNFPGRFSGRQFSNSRSEMNVSTLELGDSALYLCASTGTGSYNEQFFGPGTRLTVL.